This TCR beta chain stems from a study of T cell repertoires in cytomegalovirus infection. The wider study: It was recently identified HLA-C-restricted and well-studied HLA-B-restricted CMV epitopes that the study used. Through public TCR beta signatures, both CMV infection and matching HLA type were indicated.

This clonotype was found many times. Its antigen remains unknown. Germline CDR1 SGHVS, CDR2 FNYEAQ. This CDR3 has 16 residues. The J segment lost 4 bases and the V segment lost 6 bases, leaving 10 bases of the junction unmatched. TCRdb reprocessed the reads with MiXCR, giving one entry per CDR3 protein. The table has hundreds of thousands of distinct CDR3 sequences, roughly 34% seen once. This material consisted of cultured PBMCs, taken from culture after CMV antigen stimulation. This TCR was sampled from a human donor in good health (CMV status not recorded). Some clones in this sample may be carry-over from other donors' samples. The genes are TRBV7-6 and TRBJ2-1; 9 positions agree with TRBD2. CDR3 DNA sequence: TGTGCCAGCAGTCTTACTAGCGGGCGAATGTACAATGAGCAGTTCTTC. As protein: CASSLTSGRMYNEQFF.